This T cell receptor beta chain was sequenced in a study of T cell responses to AZD1222 COVID-19 vaccine. This CDR3 spans 13 amino acids. J gave up 6 bases and V 6 bases, and 3 bases lay outside the gene matches. Germline CDR1 and CDR2: MDHEN and SYDVKM. Sequencing was performed with immunoSEQ multiplex PCR; in TCRdb, only in-frame clones are kept and a portion is missing. In the table there are around 120,000 clones, approximately 88% of which are singletons. The clonotype originates from an adult in good health. The chain recombines TRBV28 with TRBJ1-5, with TRBD1 matching over 9 bases. This material consisted of peripheral blood, taken on day 0 of MenACWY control vaccination. The CDR3 sequence is CASRRDRVQPQHF. The DNA for the CDR3 is TGTGCCAGCAGGCGGGACAGGGTTCAGCCCCAGCATTTT.